Listed below are T cell receptor beta chains from one sample, sequenced in a study of CD8 T cells in Susac syndrome. TCRdb analysed the immunoSEQ multiplex PCR reads with MiXCR anew, one entry per CDR3 protein. The data contain around 200,000 distinct CDR3 sequences, over 90% of them singletons. Sequencing was done on a sample of CD8+ T cells from PBMCs. The receptors derive from a human donor with Susac syndrome. Each CDR3 is given with its conserved first and last residue. The D gene is left open where the match is weak. The size entry is marked missing in some rows and otherwise reads once, few, many or a size class.

D gene	clone size	V gene	J gene	CDR3 length	CDR3 DNA	CDR3 protein
TRBD2	-	TRBV13	TRBJ2-3	15	TGTGCCAGCAGCCGGGGACTAGCGGGAGCAGATACGCAGTATTTT	CASSRGLAGADTQYF
-	-	TRBV27	TRBJ2-2	14	TGTGCCAGCAGTTTTTGGACGGATCCCGGGGAGCTGTTTTTT	CASSFWTDPGELFF
TRBD2	-	TRBV29-1	TRBJ2-2	15	TGCAGCGCCACGGGACTAGCGGGAGTTACCGGGGAGCTGTTTTTT	CSATGLAGVTGELFF
TRBD1	-	TRBV3-1	TRBJ2-5	15	TGTGCCAGCAGCCAGGTTGGGACAGACCAAGAGACCCAGTACTTC	CASSQVGTDQETQYF
-	-	TRBV19	TRBJ1-5	14	TGTGCCAGTAGCCCGCTTGGGGGCAATCAGCCCCAGCATTTT	CASSPLGGNQPQHF
-	-	TRBV9	TRBJ1-4	14	TGTGCCAGCAGCGTAGGGACAGTGGGAGGACAACTGTTTTTT	CASSVGTVGGQLFF
TRBD2	few	TRBV4-1	TRBJ2-7	15	TGCGCCAGCAGCCAAGCAGCGGGAGGGCTATACGAGCAGTACTTC	CASSQAAGGLYEQYF
-	-	TRBV19	TRBJ2-6	15	TGTGCCAGTAGTGTTAACAGATATGGGGCCAACGTCCTGACTTTC	CASSVNRYGANVLTF
-	-	TRBV7-8	TRBJ2-7	14	TGTGCCAGCAGCAAGGGGACGAGGGACTACGAGCAGTACTTC	CASSKGTRDYEQYF
TRBD2	-	TRBV6-5	TRBJ2-3	14	TGTGCCAGCAAGGGAGGGCTGGACACAGATACGCAGTATTTT	CASKGGLDTDTQYF
TRBD1	-	TRBV24-1	TRBJ2-1	14	TGTGCCACCAGTGACTGGACAGGGGACGGTGAGCAGTTCTTC	CATSDWTGDGEQFF
TRBD1	-	TRBV13	TRBJ2-1	15	TGTGCCAGCAGCTTACCGGGACAGGGATACAATGAGCAGTTCTTC	CASSLPGQGYNEQFF
-	-	TRBV2	TRBJ1-5	14	TGTGCCAGCAGTTTTGACACTAGCAATCAGCCCCAGCATTTT	CASSFDTSNQPQHF
-	-	TRBV4-1	TRBJ2-1	16	TGCGCCAGCAGCCAAGATCACCTAGCCAGGTACAATGAGCAGTTCTTC	CASSQDHLARYNEQFF
TRBD1	-	TRBV24-1	TRBJ1-2	12	TGTGCCACCAGTGACGGACAGGGAGGCTACACCTTC	CATSDGQGGYTF
-	once	TRBV5-6	TRBJ1-1	14	TGTGCCAGCAGCCAGTACCTAGCCTACACTGAAGCTTTCTTT	CASSQYLAYTEAFF
TRBD2	-	TRBV20-1	TRBJ2-1	14	TGCAGTGCTAGAGATCTAGCGGGTTACAATGAGCAGTTCTTC	CSARDLAGYNEQFF
-	-	TRBV29-1	TRBJ2-3	14	TGCAGCGTTTTGGGTAGTAAACTCACAGATACGCAGTATTTT	CSVLGSKLTDTQYF
-	once	TRBV2	TRBJ2-3	13	TGTGCCAGCACTGAGACAGAGGAAGATACGCAGTATTTT	CASTETEEDTQYF
TRBD2	-	TRBV27	TRBJ2-5	17	TGTGCCAGCAGTCCGGGACTAGCGGGTGGGGGCCAAGAGACCCAGTACTTC	CASSPGLAGGGQETQYF
-	-	TRBV28	TRBJ1-1	16	TGTGCCAGCACCTCCCGGCCAGGGGCCTTCGAGACTGAAGCTTTCTTT	CASTSRPGAFETEAFF
TRBD2	-	TRBV6-5	TRBJ2-5	15	TGTGCCAGCAGTCTTAGCGGGGGGGCCCAAGAGACCCAGTACTTC	CASSLSGGAQETQYF
-	-	TRBV20-1	TRBJ1-3	12	TGCAGTGCCCGGGACTCTGGAAACACCATATATTTT	CSARDSGNTIYF
-	-	TRBV15	TRBJ1-1	16	TGTGCCACCAGCCCAGGGTGGGGACGGATGAACACTGAAGCTTTCTTT	CATSPGWGRMNTEAFF
TRBD1	-	TRBV7-2	TRBJ1-5	14	TGTGCCAGCAGCTTAGGGGGAGGGGGCTGGCCCCAGCATTTT	CASSLGGGGWPQHF
TRBD2	once	TRBV4-1	TRBJ2-6	20	TGCGCCAGCAGCCAGTTTAGCGGGAGAACGTTACACTCTGGGGCCAACGTCCTGACTTTC	CASSQFSGRTLHSGANVLTF
-	-	TRBV4-1	TRBJ1-5	16	TGCGCCAGCAGCCAAGGACTGGACCGGGGGAGTCAGCCCCAGCATTTT	CASSQGLDRGSQPQHF
TRBD2	-	TRBV4-2	TRBJ2-1	15	TGTGCCAGCAGCGGACTAGCGGGGGGGCCATCTGAGCAGTTCTTC	CASSGLAGGPSEQFF
TRBD1	-	TRBV20-1	TRBJ2-7	15	TGCAGTGCTAGAGATCCGTCACAGGGGGCCTACGAGCAGTACTTC	CSARDPSQGAYEQYF
TRBD2	-	TRBV4-1	TRBJ2-1	20	TGCGCCAGCAGCCAAGTAGGATGGGGTAGCGGGAGCCTTCGATTGAATGAGCAGTTCTTC	CASSQVGWGSGSLRLNEQFF
-	-	TRBV19	TRBJ1-2	13	TGTGCCAGTTGGACACGGAATTTTGATGGCTACACCTTC	CASWTRNFDGYTF
-	-	TRBV5-6	TRBJ2-1	16	TGTGCCAGCAGTTCCTTTAGCGCGGGCTCCTACAATGAGCAGTTCTTC	CASSSFSAGSYNEQFF
TRBD1	-	TRBV28	TRBJ2-6	15	TGTGCCAGCAGTTGGGACAGCTCTGGGGCCAACGTCCTGACTTTC	CASSWDSSGANVLTF
TRBD2	-	TRBV20-1	TRBJ2-3	13	TGCAGTGCAAAGAGCGGGGGAAGAGATACGCAGTATTTT	CSAKSGGRDTQYF
TRBD1	once	TRBV27	TRBJ2-7	16	TGTGCCAGCAGTTTAGCCGGGACAGGGGGGTTCTACGAGCAGTACTTC	CASSLAGTGGFYEQYF
-	-	TRBV30	TRBJ1-1	13	TGTGCCTGGAGTATTTTGGGGAACACTGAAGCTTTCTTT	CAWSILGNTEAFF
-	-	TRBV27	TRBJ1-5	14	TGTGCCAGCAGTTTATCTTCACCGAATCAGCCCCAGCATTTT	CASSLSSPNQPQHF
-	-	TRBV29-1	TRBJ2-2	13	TGCAGCGCCAAACTCCAGGGGACCGGGGAGCTGTTTTTT	CSAKLQGTGELFF
TRBD2	-	TRBV3-1	TRBJ2-3	14	TGTGCCAGCACGAAGCGGGAGGGCGGGGATACGCAGTATTTT	CASTKREGGDTQYF
-	-	TRBV30	TRBJ1-5	13	TGTGCCTGGAGTGTCAGGGACAATCAGCCCCAGCATTTT	CAWSVRDNQPQHF